This T cell receptor beta chain was captured in a study of cytomegalovirus exposure and HLA in healthy donors. Study-wide results and caveats: It was likely that a cluster of highly shared sequence variants was a sequencing artifact. CMV serostatus was the sole immune exposure data available.

There are 13 residues in the CDR3. Both 60 Vbeta primers and 13 Jbeta primers went into the PCR. Sequenced by immunoSEQ multiplex PCR; TCRdb stores in-frame clones only, minus some. The sample holds about 160,000 clones, roughly 80% seen once. As to this clone: Antigen: not known.

The chain links TRBV21-1 to TRBJ1-2. TRBV21-1 is marked as a pseudogene. The TCR was taken from a man in his thirties or forties in good health and CMV-seronegative. What was sequenced was PBMCs. The CDR3 DNA follows: TGTGCCAGCCCCAATAGCCCTAACTATGGCTACACCTTC. Amino acids: CASPNSPNYGYTF.